In this sample, the clone carrying this TCR beta chain turned up once. What it binds is unknown. These data are taken from a study of shared clonotypes between healthy human individuals. The study, taken as a whole, reports: Measured sharing among donors was expected to vary with sequencing depth.

For sorted subsets, 150 to 250 ng DNA per replicate equaled roughly 29,000 T cell genomes. This table comes from immunoSEQ multiplex PCR, and its TCRdb copy is limited to in-frame clones, with some not included. The sample lists about 2.1 million clones, around 93% seen once, with more than 1.5% in the top ten. In the naive CD8 group, cells lacked CD45RO and were positively selected for CCR7, so terminally differentiated effector memory CD45RA+ cells were left out. Only Caucasian adults living in Nashville, Tennessee made up the donor group. CDR1 SGDLS and CDR2 YYNGEE come from the germline V gene. The CDR3 contains 18 residues. The V end lost 0 bases, the J end lost 1 base, and 19 bases lay between the germline ends.

The TCR comes from a man aged 18 to 30 in good health. Some clones in this sample may be carry-over from other donors' samples. Sequenced sample: naive CD8+ T cells from PBMCs. The J gene is TRBJ1-2, the V gene TRBV9; perhaps TRBD1 as D (6 bases). The CDR3 spells CASSVAGRGDRHNYGYTF. CDR3 coding DNA: TGTGCCAGCAGCGTAGCGGGTAGGGGGGACCGTCATAACTATGGCTACACCTTC. The complete variable domain, with remaining parts taken from reference TRBV9 and TRBJ1-2, reads DSGVTQTPKHLITATGQRVTLRCSPRSGDLSVYWYQQSLDQGLQFLIQYYNGEERAKGNILERFSAQQFPDLHSELNLSSLELGDSALYFCASSVAGRGDRHNYGYTFGSGTRLTVV.